The 20 T cell receptor beta chains listed next were all sequenced from one sample in a study of cytotoxic CD8 clonotypes in ibrutinib-treated CLL. Using immunoSEQ multiplex PCR, the repertoire was profiled, and TCRdb retains in-frame clones only, with some absent. The data contain over 140,000 clones, 80% of them singletons. The specimen comprised PBMCs, sampled after 36 months of ibrutinib treatment. Every receptor here comes from a human donor with chronic lymphocytic leukemia.

The chain uses TRBV27 and TRBJ1-5; D ambiguous. Germline lookup yields CDR1 MNHEY and CDR2 SMNVEV (reference sequence). The CDR3 runs to 12 residues. V was trimmed by 2 bases and J by 6 bases, leaving 5 bases between them. CDR3 region: CASSLMGQPQHF. CDR3 sequence (DNA): TGTGCCAGCAGTTTAATGGGTCAGCCCCAGCATTTT.

V gene TRBV5-1 combines with J gene TRBJ2-5; D unresolved. V lost 0 bases and J 5 bases, leaving 11 bases between the germline ends. The CDR3 consists of 14 residues. Germline V gene lookup returns CDR1 SGHRS and CDR2 YFSETQ. The CDR3 is CASSLEMGWETQYF. CDR3 bases: TGCGCCAGCAGCTTGGAAATGGGGTGGGAGACCCAGTACTTC.

The J gene is TRBJ2-3, the V gene TRBV18; D might be TRBD2 (5 bases). This CDR3 region has 14 residues. Germline lookup yields CDR1 KGHSH and CDR2 LQKENI. Trimming cost V 0 bases and J 6 bases, with 10 bases left between them. CDR3 DNA sequence: TGTGCCAGCTCACCACCGAGTAGCGTGGATACGCAGTATTTT. It is translated as CASSPPSSVDTQYF.

The chain carries TRBV6-1 and TRBJ1-3, with D hard to call. The V end was cut by 5 bases, the J end by 0 bases, with 8 bases between. Germline V gives CDR1 MNHNS, CDR2 SASEGT. CDR3 size: 14 residues. CDR3 sequence reads: CASSLYHSGNTIYF. CDR3 coding DNA: TGTGCCAGCAGTCTCTACCACTCTGGAAACACCATATATTTT.

The chain combines TRBV7-9 with TRBJ1-5; D perhaps matches TRBD1 (5 bases). Germline V gene sequence: CDR1 SEHNR, CDR2 FQNEAQ (reference sequence). The CDR3 loop spans 15 amino acids. Trimming shortened V by 3 bases and J by 5 bases, and 14 bases separated the two germline ends. CDR3 residues: CASSFGQGTDQPQHF. CDR3 nucleotide sequence: TGTGCCAGCAGCTTTGGGCAGGGAACGGATCAGCCCCAGCATTTT.

The chain is built from TRBV19 and TRBJ2-3; D perhaps matches TRBD2 (5 bases). The CDR3 length is 14 residues. Per the germline V gene, CDR1 is LNHDA and CDR2 is SQIVND (reference sequence). V was shortened by 3 bases and J by 2 bases, with 9 bases between the two germline ends. The CDR3 nucleotides are TGTGCCAGTAGTATCCGCGGGCACACAGATACGCAGTATTTT. This translates into CASSIRGHTDTQYF.

The chain joins TRBV21-1 to TRBJ2-7. TRBV21-1 is a pseudogene. The CDR3 loop spans 16 amino acids. CDR3 bases: TGTGCCAGCTTTAAAGGGGGGAACAATTGGATCGCCGAGCAGTACTTC. It codes for CASFKGGNNWIAEQYF.

This chain connects TRBV4-1 to TRBJ2-5; 10 bases match TRBD2. J lost 4 bases, V lost 1 base, and 6 bases had no gene match. This CDR3 contains 16 residues. Germline V CDR1 and CDR2: MGHRA, YSYEKL. Written as DNA, the CDR3 is TGCGCCAGCAGCCAAGCTACTAGCGGGGCTCGAGAGACCCAGTACTTC. It codes for CASSQATSGARETQYF.

This sequence joins TRBV27 and TRBJ2-1, with 11 bases matching TRBD1. V lost 2 bases, J lost 10 bases, and 7 bases stayed unmatched. This CDR3 region has 15 residues. Looked up from germline, CDR1 is MNHEY and CDR2 is SMNVEV (reference sequence). CDR3 loop: CASSLIGTGGYEQFF. CDR3 nucleotide sequence: TGTGCCAGCAGTTTAATCGGGACAGGGGGATACGAGCAGTTCTTC.

The chain joins TRBV6-9 to TRBJ2-3; D gene ambiguous. The CDR3 totals 15 residues. With 5 bases removed from V and 2 bases from J, the gap between germline ends came to 14 bases. Germline V gives CDR1 MNHGY, CDR2 SVAAGI. CDR3 sequence: CASSVDIAITDTQYF. CDR3 bases: TGTGCCAGCAGTGTCGACATAGCTATCACAGATACGCAGTATTTT.

This clone appeared once. The chain uses TRBV5-1 and TRBJ2-2; perhaps TRBD1 as D (6 bases). CDR3 length: 15 residues. Trimming took 4 bases from V and 7 from J, leaving 17 bases between them. Germline CDR1 reads SGHRS; CDR2 reads YFSETQ. CDR3: CASSISGARGGELFF. CDR3 bases: TGCGCCAGCAGCATCTCCGGGGCCAGGGGCGGGGAGCTGTTTTTT.

J is TRBJ2-7 and V is TRBV5-6; 8 positions agree with TRBD1. CDR1 is SGHDT and CDR2 is YYEEEE in the germline V gene. The V segment lost 5 bases and the J segment 3 bases; nucleotides outside the gene matches: 10. The CDR3 totals 15 residues. The chain's CDR3 is CASSLWTGRGYEQYF. The CDR3 DNA reads TGTGCCAGCAGTCTTTGGACAGGGCGAGGCTACGAGCAGTACTTC. Complete variable domain (other parts from reference TRBV5-6 and TRBJ2-7): DAGVTQSPTHLIKTRGQQVTLRCSPKSGHDTVSWYQQALGQGPQFIFQYYEEEERQRGNFPDRFSGHQFPNYSSELNVNALLLGDSALYLCASSLWTGRGYEQYFGPGTRLTVT.

V usage is TRBV5-6 and J usage is TRBJ2-3; the D is unclear. V was shortened by 0 bases and J by 2 bases, with 7 bases between the two germline ends. Germline CDR1 reads SGHDT; CDR2 reads YYEEEE. The CDR3 is made up of 14 amino acids. The CDR3 reads CASSLAVSTDTQYF. DNA of the CDR3: TGTGCCAGCAGCTTGGCAGTCTCCACAGATACGCAGTATTTT.

This chain connects TRBV5-1 to TRBJ1-4, with a weak D call TRBD1 (5 bases). The germline CDR1 and CDR2 sequences are SGHRS and YFSETQ. The CDR3 is 16 residues long. The V end was cut by 2 bases, the J end by 4 bases, with 15 bases between. CDR3 sequence: CASSFSPGRLNEKLFF. The DNA of the CDR3 is TGCGCCAGCAGCTTTTCGCCGGGACGGCTTAATGAAAAACTGTTTTTT.

This sequence joins TRBV6-6 and TRBJ1-2; no definite D call. The CDR3 has 11 amino acids. V lost 4 bases and J 8 bases, leaving 8 bases between the germline ends. Germline loops: CDR1 MNHNY, CDR2 SVGAGI (reference sequence). In DNA form, the CDR3 reads TGTGCCAGCAGTTCGACCGGGGGCTACACCTTC. As protein: CASSSTGGYTF.

V gene TRBV6-5 combines with J gene TRBJ2-1, with unresolved D. The V end lost 3 bases, the J end lost 3 bases, and 6 bases lay between the germline ends. The V gene's germline CDR1 is MNHEY and CDR2 SVGAGI. This CDR3 has 13 amino acids. CDR3 sequence: CASSYGVYNEQFF. The CDR3 DNA reads as TGTGCCAGCAGTTATGGCGTCTACAATGAGCAGTTCTTC.

This sequence joins TRBV6-5 and TRBJ1-5; D is unclear. The CDR3 sequence is 12 residues long. The germline CDR1 and CDR2 sequences are MNHEY and SVGAGI. Trimming took off 6 bases at V and 3 bases at J, with 6 bases between the two ends. The CDR3 region is CASSPPNQPQHF. CDR3 in DNA: TGTGCCAGCAGCCCCCCCAATCAGCCCCAGCATTTT.

V usage is TRBV5-1 and J usage is TRBJ2-3, with D possibly matching TRBD2 (5 bases). Germline values: CDR1 SGHRS, CDR2 YFSETQ. The CDR3 is 14 residues long. V gave up 4 bases and J gave up 1 base, with 10 bases separating them. The DNA for the CDR3 is TGCGCCAGCAGCCTCCCCGGGGGCACAGATACGCAGTATTTT. Its protein is CASSLPGGTDTQYF. The full variable domain, its missing parts supplied by reference TRBV5-1 and TRBJ2-3, is KAGVTQTPRYLIKTRGQQVTLSCSPISGHRSVSWYQQTPGQGLQFLFEYFSETQRNKGNFPGRFSGRQFSNSRSEMNVSTLELGDSALYLCASSLPGGTDTQYFGPGTRLTVL.

As DNA, the CDR3 is TGTGCCAGCTCACGAAGGGGACAGGGGCCCACTGAAGCTTTCTTT. Translated: CASSRRGQGPTEAFF. The J gene is TRBJ1-1, the V gene TRBV18; TRBD1 matches 10 bases. V lost 4 bases and J lost 4; bases outside the gene matches: 6. CDR1 and CDR2 (germline): KGHSH, LQKENI. CDR3 size: 15 residues.

V and J are TRBV7-2 and TRBJ2-7, with TRBD1 as a possible D gene (5 bases). The CDR3 contains 14 residues. The germline V gene encodes CDR1 SGHTA and CDR2 FQGNSA. V gave up 3 bases and J gave up 3 bases, with 12 bases separating them. CDR3 sequence (DNA): TGTGCCAGCAGCTTTTGGGGCAGCTTCTACGAGCAGTACTTC. It specifies CASSFWGSFYEQYF.